Following are 31 T cell receptor beta chains from one sample sequenced in a study of blood T cell repertoires in COVID-19. Sequencing was performed with immunoSEQ multiplex PCR; in TCRdb, only in-frame clones are kept and a portion is missing. The sample records 250,000 to 350,000 clones, nearly 90% being singletons. The sequencing sample was made of PBMCs or T cells enriched from blood (not recorded which). The receptors derive from a woman in her 50s who had been exposed to COVID-19.

This clone was detected only once. The chain uses TRBV28 and TRBJ1-3; D is ambiguous. CDR1 and CDR2 (germline): MDHEN, SYDVKM. The CDR3 extends over 15 amino acids. V was trimmed by 3 bases and J by 2 bases, leaving 11 bases between them. CDR3 residues: CASSLVGSTGNTIYF. The DNA for the CDR3 is TGTGCCAGCAGTTTGGTCGGGTCTACTGGAAACACCATATATTTT.

V gene TRBV7-9 combines with J gene TRBJ1-1; 8 bases line up with TRBD1. With V trimmed by 4 bases and J by 1 base, 2 bases remained unmatched. CDR1 and CDR2 from the germline V gene are SEHNR and FQNEAQ (reference sequence). The CDR3 length is 14 residues. In DNA, the CDR3 is TGTGCCAGCAGCTCACAGGGGGAGAACACTGAAGCTTTCTTT. Residues: CASSSQGENTEAFF. The full variable domain, rest sourced from reference TRBV7-9 and TRBJ1-1, is DTGVSQNPRHKITKRGQNVTFRCDPISEHNRLYWYRQTLGQGPEFLTYFQNEAQLEKSRLLSDRFSAERPKGSFSTLEIQRTEQGDSAMYLCASSSQGENTEAFFGQGTRLTVV.

As regards this clone: At one end, the junction sequence differs from germline, possibly due to a read error. J is TRBJ2-1 and V is TRBV11-2; 8 bases are shared with TRBD2. Per germline, CDR1 SGHAT and CDR2 FQNNGV. The length of the CDR3 is 13 residues. The CDR3 coding sequence is TGTGCCAGCAGTTTAGCGGGGAAGGGTGAGCAGTTCTTC. Translated, it gives CASSLAGKGEQFF.

This clone was seen a single time. Here the CDR3 reads CASRRGGAFYEQYF. The CDR3 DNA reads TGTGCCAGTAGGCGGGGGGGCGCCTTCTACGAGCAGTACTTC. V gene TRBV19 combines with J gene TRBJ2-7; 9 bases agree with TRBD2. V was clipped by 6 bases and J by 3 bases; unmatched bases: 6. This CDR3 has 14 residues. The germline V gene encodes CDR1 LNHDA and CDR2 SQIVND (reference sequence).

This rearrangement joins TRBV6-5 to TRBJ1-3; D possibly corresponds to TRBD1 (5 bases). V was cut by 1 base and J by 1 base, with 11 bases left in between. CDR3 size: 16 residues. The germline V gene encodes CDR1 MNHEY and CDR2 SVGAGI. The CDR3 spells CASSYYQGLSGNTIYF. As DNA, the CDR3 is TGTGCCAGCAGTTACTACCAGGGCCTATCTGGAAACACCATATATTTT.

The rearrangement uses TRBV5-5 and TRBJ2-3; D perhaps matches TRBD2 (6 bases). Germline V gene data show CDR1 as SGHKS and CDR2 as YYEKEE (reference sequence). V was shortened by 4 bases and J by 2 bases, with 11 bases between the two germline ends. The CDR3 loop spans 14 amino acids. CDR3 region: CASSPGADTDTQYF. CDR3 sequence (DNA): TGTGCCAGCAGCCCGGGAGCGGACACAGATACGCAGTATTTT.

This chain links TRBV2 with TRBJ1-6, with TRBD1 as a possible D gene (6 bases). There are 15 residues in the CDR3. Germline CDR1 reads SNHLY; CDR2 reads FYNNEI. Trimming removed 8 bases from V and 9 bases from J, with 20 bases in between. CDR3 nucleotide sequence: TGTGCCAGCGGAAGACCGCAGGGGCAAGGTTCACCCCTCCACTTT. Translated, it gives CASGRPQGQGSPLHF.

The J gene is TRBJ1-5, the V gene TRBV28; tentative D call: TRBD1 (6 bases). Germline V CDR1 and CDR2: MDHEN, SYDVKM. This CDR3 is 13 amino acids long. V was clipped by 7 bases and J by 7 bases, with 14 bases between them. The CDR3 is CASKGGGKQPQHF. CDR3 bases: TGTGCCAGCAAAGGGGGAGGGAAACAGCCCCAGCATTTT.

J is TRBJ1-6 and V is TRBV4-1; 7 bases line up with TRBD1. The CDR3 totals 17 residues. Trimming cost V 0 bases and J 7 bases; bases outside gene matches: 9. Germline loops: CDR1 MGHRA, CDR2 YSYEKL. The DNA for the CDR3 is TGCGCCAGCAGCCAAGAACCCAGGGTACAGGGGAATTCACCCCTCCACTTT. This translates into CASSQEPRVQGNSPLHF.

The chain is built from TRBV7-9 and TRBJ1-4; 7 bases are a match to TRBD1. CDR1 is SEHNR, CDR2 FQNEAQ, per germline (reference sequence). Trimming took 5 bases from V and 8 from J; bases not matched to a gene: 8. This CDR3 spans 14 amino acids. CDR3 bases: TGTGCCAGCAGCCGCGACAGGGTTGGGGAAAAACTGTTTTTT. Encoded protein: CASSRDRVGEKLFF.

V gene TRBV25-1 combines with J gene TRBJ2-5, with D unresolved. Between the trimmed V and J ends, which lost 5 bases and 1 base, there was a span of 11 bases. CDR3 size: 14 residues. Germline CDR1 is MGHDK and CDR2 is SYGVNS. The CDR3 sequence is CASSSLTSQETQYF. The CDR3, as DNA: TGTGCCAGCAGTAGCCTGACAAGCCAAGAGACCCAGTACTTC.

CDR3 nucleotide sequence: TGTGCCAGCTCCCCTCGCGGGAGGGAAAACTATGGCTACACCTTC. Translating it yields CASSPRGRENYGYTF. V usage is TRBV18 and J usage is TRBJ1-2; the D is unclear. The CDR3 totals 15 residues. Trimming removed 6 bases at V and 2 bases at J, with 16 bases between. The germline CDR1 and CDR2 sequences are KGHSH and LQKENI.

The chain recombines TRBV5-6 with TRBJ1-3; 7 bases align to TRBD1. Germline V lookup: CDR1 SGHDT, CDR2 YYEEEE. The CDR3 loop spans 16 amino acids. Trimming removed 0 bases from V and 4 bases from J; junction bases left unmatched: 7. DNA for the CDR3: TGTGCCAGCAGCTTGGACACAGGGGCTTCGGGAAACACCATATATTTT. It specifies CASSLDTGASGNTIYF.

The chain employs TRBV4-1 and TRBJ1-2; a possible D gene is TRBD1 (6 bases). Per germline, CDR1 MGHRA and CDR2 YSYEKL. This CDR3 region has 15 residues. The V gene lost 1 base and the J gene lost 8 bases, with 17 bases spanning the gap. The CDR3 is CASSQGGTPSRGYTF. In DNA form, the CDR3 reads TGCGCCAGCAGCCAAGGGGGGACACCGTCTAGAGGCTACACCTTC.

The CDR3 loop reads CAISESSQGRETQYF. The CDR3 DNA reads as TGTGCCATCAGTGAGTCGTCACAGGGTAGGGAGACCCAGTACTTC. The genes are TRBV10-3 and TRBJ2-5; a possible D gene is TRBD1 (6 bases). The CDR3 contains 15 residues. Germline V gene lookup returns CDR1 ENHRY and CDR2 SYGVKD. Between the trimmed V and J ends, which lost 0 bases and 5 bases, there was a span of 13 bases.

The chain has TRBV30 and TRBJ2-4, with 7 nucleotides matching TRBD1. V gave up 4 bases and J gave up 3 bases; unmatched junction bases: 3. Germline CDR1 GTSNPN, CDR2 SVGIG (reference sequence). The CDR3 has 13 residues. CDR3 protein: CAWTGDSKNIQYF. The CDR3 nucleotides read TGTGCCTGGACTGGGGACAGCAAAAACATTCAGTACTTC.

The chain uses TRBV9 and TRBJ1-2; TRBD1 aligns across 9 bases. CDR3 length equals 14 residues. The V and J ends lost 3 bases and 4 bases, in that order; junction bases with no gene match: 4. Germline CDR1 is SGDLS and CDR2 is YYNGEE. This CDR3 is CASSEDRGSYGYTF. In DNA, the CDR3 is TGTGCCAGCAGCGAGGACAGGGGATCCTATGGCTACACCTTC. The variable domain in full, completed from reference TRBV9 and TRBJ1-2, reads DSGVTQTPKHLITATGQRVTLRCSPRSGDLSVYWYQQSLDQGLQFLIQYYNGEERAKGNILERFSAQQFPDLHSELNLSSLELGDSALYFCASSEDRGSYGYTFGSGTRLTVV.

The J gene is TRBJ1-1, the V gene TRBV5-1; weak D call: TRBD1 (5 bases). The V gene lost 4 bases and the J gene lost 3 bases, with 10 bases spanning the gap. CDR1 is SGHRS, CDR2 YFSETQ, per germline. The CDR3 totals 13 residues. In nucleotides, the CDR3 is TGCGCCAGCAGCCGGGGGGTGGACACTGAAGCTTTCTTT. Translated: CASSRGVDTEAFF.

V gene TRBV2 combines with J gene TRBJ1-3; maybe TRBD1 (5 bases). Trimming cost V 5 bases and J 0 bases, with 11 bases left between them. CDR3 length: 15 residues. Germline CDR1 and CDR2: SNHLY and FYNNEI. The CDR3 region is CASSRGQSSGNTIYF. DNA of the CDR3: TGTGCCAGCAGTCGTGGACAAAGCTCTGGAAACACCATATATTTT.

The chain joins TRBV7-9 to TRBJ1-1; D is unclear. V lost 7 bases and J 1 base, leaving 13 bases between the germline ends. Germline V gene lookup returns CDR1 SEHNR and CDR2 FQNEAQ (reference sequence). This CDR3 comprises 14 residues. CDR3 sequence (DNA): TGTGCCAGCATCCCCGATGGCAGGAACACTGAAGCTTTCTTT. Its protein product is CASIPDGRNTEAFF.

V usage is TRBV2 and J usage is TRBJ2-1; 9 bases map to TRBD1. The CDR3 consists of 13 residues. Germline CDR1 is SNHLY and CDR2 is FYNNEI. Losses at the gene ends were 3 bases for V and 14 bases for J; bases not matched to a gene: 8. The CDR3 coding sequence is TGTGCCAGCAGTGACCACAGGGGGCTAATGGAGTTCTTC. Protein sequence: CASSDHRGLMEFF.

The rearrangement links TRBV19 to TRBJ1-5; 8 bases are a match to TRBD1. J gave up 4 bases and V 9 bases, and 8 bases lay outside the gene matches. The germline gives CDR1 LNHDA, CDR2 SQIVND (reference sequence). The CDR3 has 14 residues. The CDR3 DNA reads as TGTGCCAGCAACACCCGGGACAGGAATCAGCCCCAGCATTTT. Its translation is CASNTRDRNQPQHF.

The chain is built from TRBV19 and TRBJ1-2; 7 nucleotides align to TRBD1. CDR1 is LNHDA and CDR2 is SQIVND in the germline V gene (reference sequence). The length of the CDR3 is 13 residues. V shed 7 bases and J 6 bases; nucleotides not matched to a gene: 8. The CDR3 protein is CASNPGTADGYTF. CDR3 coding DNA: TGTGCCAGTAACCCGGGGACAGCAGATGGCTACACCTTC.

This chain joins TRBV19 and TRBJ1-1; possibly TRBD1 for D (5 bases). Per germline, CDR1 LNHDA and CDR2 SQIVND (reference sequence). Trimming shortened V by 3 bases and J by 5 bases, and 7 bases separated the two germline ends. CDR3 length equals 12 residues. In DNA form, the CDR3 reads TGTGCCAGTAGTATCCCAGGGACTGAAGCTTTCTTT. Protein product: CASSIPGTEAFF.

The V call is TRBV6-1, the J call TRBJ2-1; possibly TRBD2 for D (5 bases). The V gene lost 2 bases and the J gene lost 0 bases, with 11 bases spanning the gap. The CDR3 is made up of 16 amino acids. The germline V gene encodes CDR1 MNHNS and CDR2 SASEGT. Here the CDR3 DNA reads TGTGCCAGCAGTGAATTCGAAGGAGGCTCCTACAATGAGCAGTTCTTC. It encodes CASSEFEGGSYNEQFF.

The rearrangement uses TRBV7-9 and TRBJ1-5; D unclear. The CDR3 is made up of 14 amino acids. V lost 1 base, J lost 7 bases, and 11 bases lay in between. Germline CDR1 and CDR2: SEHNR and FQNEAQ (reference sequence). Written as DNA, the CDR3 is TGTGCCAGCAGCTTAGGGGCAGGTACCCAGCCCCAGCATTTT. Amino acid sequence: CASSLGAGTQPQHF.

This rearrangement joins TRBV27 to TRBJ2-5; 8 bases agree with TRBD2. CDR1 is MNHEY, CDR2 SMNVEV, per germline (reference sequence). The CDR3 has 16 residues. J was trimmed by 5 bases and V by 8 bases; bases with no gene match: 16. The CDR3 here is CASSLNPAGGSETQYF. CDR3 DNA sequence: TGTGCCAGCTCCCTGAACCCTGCGGGGGGATCGGAGACCCAGTACTTC.

The chain uses TRBV6-5 and TRBJ2-5, with D perhaps matching TRBD2 (5 bases). Germline V gene data show CDR1 as MNHEY and CDR2 as SVGAGI. The CDR3 has 15 amino acids. V lost 6 bases and J 5 bases, leaving 19 bases between the germline ends. The CDR3 DNA follows: TGTGCCAGCAGACAAAGCGTCGGGGTACGGGAGACCCAGTACTTC. It codes for CASRQSVGVRETQYF.

The V and J genes are TRBV27 and TRBJ1-2; D is ambiguous. Trimming left V 0 bases short and J 2 bases short, with 25 bases between. Germline V gives CDR1 MNHEY, CDR2 SMNVEV (reference sequence). The CDR3 has 20 amino acids. The CDR3 protein is CASSLSQPFSYSDSNYGYTF. The DNA for the CDR3 is TGTGCCAGCAGTTTATCTCAACCCTTCTCTTACTCGGACTCCAACTATGGCTACACCTTC.

The CDR3 protein is CASSPDPGQKYEQYF. In DNA form, the CDR3 reads TGTGCCAGCAGCCCCGACCCGGGACAGAAATACGAGCAGTACTTC. The chain couples TRBV6-5 to TRBJ2-7; the match to TRBD1 covers 7 bases. This CDR3 comprises 15 residues. V lost 6 bases, J lost 4 bases, and 12 bases stayed unmatched. Germline values: CDR1 MNHEY, CDR2 SVGAGI.

CDR3 residues: CASSIAVQGISEKLFF. The CDR3 nucleotides read TGTGCCAGTAGTATCGCGGTACAGGGGATAAGTGAAAAACTGTTTTTT. The chain is built from TRBV19 and TRBJ1-4; 7 bases align to TRBD1. The CDR3 is 16 amino acids. The V and J ends lost 3 bases and 7 bases, in that order; junction bases with no gene match: 11. Germline values: CDR1 LNHDA, CDR2 SQIVND (reference sequence).